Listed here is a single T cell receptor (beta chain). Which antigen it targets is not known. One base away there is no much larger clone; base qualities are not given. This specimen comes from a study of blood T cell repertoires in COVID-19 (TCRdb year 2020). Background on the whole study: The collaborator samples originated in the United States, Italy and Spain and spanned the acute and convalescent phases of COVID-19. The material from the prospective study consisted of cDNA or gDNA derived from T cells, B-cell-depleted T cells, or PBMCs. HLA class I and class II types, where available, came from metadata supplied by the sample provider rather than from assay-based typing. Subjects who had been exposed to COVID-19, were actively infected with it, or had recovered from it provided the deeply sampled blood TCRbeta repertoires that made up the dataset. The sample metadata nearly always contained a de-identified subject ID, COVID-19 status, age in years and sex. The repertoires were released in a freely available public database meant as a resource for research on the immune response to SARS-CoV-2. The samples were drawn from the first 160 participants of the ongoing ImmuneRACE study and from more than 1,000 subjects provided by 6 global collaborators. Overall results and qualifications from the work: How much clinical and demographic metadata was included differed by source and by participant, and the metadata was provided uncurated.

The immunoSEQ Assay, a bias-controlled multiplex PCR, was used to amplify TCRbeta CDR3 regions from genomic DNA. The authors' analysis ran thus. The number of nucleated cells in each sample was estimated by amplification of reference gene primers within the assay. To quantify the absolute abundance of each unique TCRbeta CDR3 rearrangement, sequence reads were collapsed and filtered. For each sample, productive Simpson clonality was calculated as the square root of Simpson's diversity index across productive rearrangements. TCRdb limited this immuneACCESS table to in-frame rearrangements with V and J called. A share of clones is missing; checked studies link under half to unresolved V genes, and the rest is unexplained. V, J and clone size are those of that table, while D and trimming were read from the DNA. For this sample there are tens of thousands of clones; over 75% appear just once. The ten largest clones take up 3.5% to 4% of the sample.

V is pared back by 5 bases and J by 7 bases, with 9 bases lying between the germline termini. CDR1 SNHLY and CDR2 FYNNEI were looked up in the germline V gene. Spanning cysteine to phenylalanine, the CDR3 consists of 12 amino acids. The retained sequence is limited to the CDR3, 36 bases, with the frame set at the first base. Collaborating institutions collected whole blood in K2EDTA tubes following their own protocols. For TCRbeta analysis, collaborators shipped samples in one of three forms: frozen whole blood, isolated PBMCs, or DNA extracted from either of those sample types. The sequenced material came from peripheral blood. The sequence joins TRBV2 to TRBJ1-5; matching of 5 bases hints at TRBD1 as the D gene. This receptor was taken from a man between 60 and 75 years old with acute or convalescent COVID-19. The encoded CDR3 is CASSSDTQPQHF. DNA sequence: TGTGCCAGCAGTTCGGACACGCAGCCCCAGCATTTT.